Described below is a single T cell receptor beta chain sequence and its context. Its target is unknown. The data derive from a study of Ad26.COV2.S vaccination and SARS-CoV-2 variants. The study, taken as a whole, reports: The placebo group had lower spike-specific TCR breadth than the vaccine recipients did. There was reportedly substantial breadth in spike-specific CD8+ and CD4+ T cell responses after vaccination.

Treatment described: some 20 received Ad26.COV2.S at low or high dose, single or two shots; roughly 5 received placebo; per-sample allocation not given. Samples came from day 63 after the first vaccine or placebo injection. Produced via immunoSEQ multiplex PCR; TCRdb's table is partial and in-frame only. The table shows 300,000 to 350,000 clones, with 90% occurring only once. V was cut by 8 bases and J by 3 bases, with 11 bases left in between. CDR1 and CDR2 (germline): SNHLY, FYNNEI. This CDR3 has 13 amino acids. Sequencing used peripheral blood, obtained in a trial of Ad26.COV2.S vaccine versus placebo. The rearrangement uses TRBV2 and TRBJ1-5, with TRBD1 as a possible D gene (5 bases). This TCR was recovered from a person between 18 and 65 years old who received the Ad26.COV2.S COVID-19 vaccine or a placebo. The CDR3: CASARGFNQPQHF. CDR3 in DNA: TGTGCCAGCGCAAGGGGCTTCAATCAGCCCCAGCATTTT.